Listed below are T cell receptor beta chains from one sample, sequenced in a study of blood T cell repertoires in COVID-19. The method was immunoSEQ multiplex PCR; TCRdb's version includes in-frame clones alone and lacks a portion of them. In the table there are 300,000 to 400,000 clones, 85% of which are singletons. The sample consisted of PBMCs or T cells enriched from blood (not recorded which). These receptors were taken from a woman aged 25 to 39 who had been exposed to COVID-19. The CDR3 runs from the conserved cysteine through the conserved F or W. A D gene is named only where the DNA matches it firmly. For some rows the clone size is stated as once, few or many, or as a class when expanded; others skip it.

CDR3nt: TGTGCCAGCAGCCGGTGGGAGAGGACTGAAGCTTTCTTT
CDR3aa: CASSRWERTEAFF
v_gene: TRBV6-2/TRBV6-3
abundance: many
j_gene: TRBJ1-1
d_gene: -

CDR3nt: TGCGCCAGCAGCCAAGAGGACAGGGGCAATTCACCCCTCCACTTT
CDR3aa: CASSQEDRGNSPLHF
v_gene: TRBV4-3
abundance: -
j_gene: TRBJ1-6
d_gene: TRBD1

CDR3nt: TGTGCCAGCAGCTTAACCGGTGGCACAGATACGCAGTATTTT
CDR3aa: CASSLTGGTDTQYF
v_gene: TRBV7-3
abundance: once
j_gene: TRBJ2-3
d_gene: -

CDR3nt: TGTGCCATCAGGAAAGCGGGACCGGGGGACACTGAAGCTTTCTTT
CDR3aa: CAIRKAGPGDTEAFF
v_gene: TRBV10-3
abundance: -
j_gene: TRBJ1-1
d_gene: -

CDR3nt: TGTGCCAGCAGACGGTCGGGGGGAGAGGAGACCCAGTACTTC
CDR3aa: CASRRSGGEETQYF
v_gene: TRBV3-1/TRBV3-2
abundance: -
j_gene: TRBJ2-5
d_gene: TRBD2

CDR3nt: TGTGCCAGCAGTGACTCGGTCCTTGGACAGGGAGATTCACCCCTCCACTTT
CDR3aa: CASSDSVLGQGDSPLHF
v_gene: TRBV6-4
abundance: -
j_gene: TRBJ1-6
d_gene: TRBD1

CDR3nt: TGTGCCAGTAGTATCGAGGGGAGGGCTGGCTACACCTTC
CDR3aa: CASSIEGRAGYTF
v_gene: TRBV19
abundance: -
j_gene: TRBJ1-2
d_gene: -

CDR3nt: TGCGCCAGCAGCTTGGCAGGGGCCACTAATTCACCCCTCCACTTT
CDR3aa: CASSLAGATNSPLHF
v_gene: TRBV5-1
abundance: -
j_gene: TRBJ1-6
d_gene: -

CDR3nt: TGTGCCAGCAGTGAACTAGGCTACGAGCAGTACTTC
CDR3aa: CASSELGYEQYF
v_gene: TRBV6-1
abundance: -
j_gene: TRBJ2-7
d_gene: -

CDR3nt: TGTGCCAGCAGTTTAACAACGACGGGGGTTGGCTACACCTTC
CDR3aa: CASSLTTTGVGYTF
v_gene: TRBV27
abundance: -
j_gene: TRBJ1-2
d_gene: -

CDR3nt: TGTGCCAGCAGTTACTCGGGTCGGGGGTACAATGAGCAGTTCTTC
CDR3aa: CASSYSGRGYNEQFF
v_gene: TRBV6-5
abundance: -
j_gene: TRBJ2-1
d_gene: -

CDR3nt: TGTGCCAGCAGCTTAGGACCAGGCTATGGCTACACCTTC
CDR3aa: CASSLGPGYGYTF
v_gene: TRBV11-3
abundance: -
j_gene: TRBJ1-2
d_gene: -

CDR3nt: TGTGCCAGCAGTCCCCTGGGGCTTAGCTCTGGAAACACCATATATTTT
CDR3aa: CASSPLGLSSGNTIYF
v_gene: TRBV27
abundance: -
j_gene: TRBJ1-3
d_gene: -

CDR3nt: TGTGCCAGCAGCCCGGAGACAGATACGCAGTATTTT
CDR3aa: CASSPETDTQYF
v_gene: TRBV28
abundance: -
j_gene: TRBJ2-3
d_gene: -

CDR3nt: TGTGCCAGCACCATAGGGGCAGCGACCTACTATGGCTACACCTTC
CDR3aa: CASTIGAATYYGYTF
v_gene: TRBV28
abundance: -
j_gene: TRBJ1-2
d_gene: -

CDR3nt: TGTGCCAGCAGGTACAGGAGGAACACCGGGGAGCTGTTTTTT
CDR3aa: CASRYRRNTGELFF
v_gene: TRBV28
abundance: once
j_gene: TRBJ2-2
d_gene: -

CDR3nt: TGTGCCAGCAGCTTAGCCGACATCGTCTACGAGCAGTACTTC
CDR3aa: CASSLADIVYEQYF
v_gene: TRBV7-8
abundance: -
j_gene: TRBJ2-7
d_gene: -

CDR3nt: TGTGCCAGCAGTTTCTCAGCCCTCGCGGGAGCTTTCTTT
CDR3aa: CASSFSALAGAFF
v_gene: TRBV28
abundance: -
j_gene: TRBJ1-1
d_gene: -

CDR3nt: TGCAGCGTTCGGACTAGCGGGGGGGACACGGATGAGCAGTTCTTC
CDR3aa: CSVRTSGGDTDEQFF
v_gene: TRBV29-1
abundance: few
j_gene: TRBJ2-1
d_gene: TRBD2

CDR3nt: TGTGCCAGCAGGGGGGGCGGGGGCCTTGGCTACACCTTC
CDR3aa: CASRGGGGLGYTF
v_gene: TRBV2
abundance: -
j_gene: TRBJ1-2
d_gene: -

CDR3nt: TGCGCCAGCAGCCAAGAGATGGCGACAGGGGTAACCTACGAGCAGTACTTC
CDR3aa: CASSQEMATGVTYEQYF
v_gene: TRBV4-1
abundance: -
j_gene: TRBJ2-7
d_gene: TRBD1

CDR3nt: TGTGCCAGCAGCCAGCGACAGGGATTGACCTACGAGCAGTACTTC
CDR3aa: CASSQRQGLTYEQYF
v_gene: TRBV3-1/TRBV3-2
abundance: -
j_gene: TRBJ2-7
d_gene: TRBD1

CDR3nt: TGTGCCAGTGACACAGACTATGGCTACACCTTC
CDR3aa: CASDTDYGYTF
v_gene: TRBV30
abundance: -
j_gene: TRBJ1-2
d_gene: -

CDR3nt: TGCGCCAGCAGCCAAGAAGGACAGGGCCATAGCAATCAGCCCCAGCATTTT
CDR3aa: CASSQEGQGHSNQPQHF
v_gene: TRBV4-1
abundance: few
j_gene: TRBJ1-5
d_gene: TRBD1

CDR3nt: TGTGCCAGCAGCTTAGGTCCCTCAGGGGCGCGTAGCTCTCTCAATGAGCAGTTCTTC
CDR3aa: CASSLGPSGARSSLNEQFF
v_gene: TRBV7-2
abundance: -
j_gene: TRBJ2-1
d_gene: -

CDR3nt: TGTGCCACCAGCAGTCTGACAGGGGGACCTCAAGAGCCCCAGCATTTT
CDR3aa: CATSSLTGGPQEPQHF
v_gene: TRBV15
abundance: -
j_gene: TRBJ1-5
d_gene: TRBD1

CDR3nt: TGTGCCAGCAGCGCCTCGGTCGAGAGAGGCTATGGCTACACCTTC
CDR3aa: CASSASVERGYGYTF
v_gene: TRBV9
abundance: -
j_gene: TRBJ1-2
d_gene: -

CDR3nt: TGTGCCAGCAGCTTAGGGGGCCAGAACACTGAAGCTTTCTTT
CDR3aa: CASSLGGQNTEAFF
v_gene: TRBV7-9
abundance: -
j_gene: TRBJ1-1
d_gene: -

CDR3nt: TGCAGTGCTAGTTTGCCGGGGAGGGGTCAAAACATTCAGTACTTC
CDR3aa: CSASLPGRGQNIQYF
v_gene: TRBV20-1
abundance: -
j_gene: TRBJ2-4
d_gene: TRBD2

CDR3nt: TGTGCCTGGAGTCCCCCGGGAGAGCAGTACTTC
CDR3aa: CAWSPPGEQYF
v_gene: TRBV30
abundance: few
j_gene: TRBJ2-7
d_gene: -

CDR3nt: TGTGCCAGCAGCCCTAAGGACGGGGATAATTCACCCCTCCACTTT
CDR3aa: CASSPKDGDNSPLHF
v_gene: TRBV5-4
abundance: -
j_gene: TRBJ1-6
d_gene: -

CDR3nt: TGTGCCAGCAGAGGGGAAGTCGGTACTTTTGGCTACACCTTC
CDR3aa: CASRGEVGTFGYTF
v_gene: TRBV5-4
abundance: -
j_gene: TRBJ1-2
d_gene: -

CDR3nt: TGTGCCAGCAGCGTCCTCATATCGGGGGGGACTTTCTTT
CDR3aa: CASSVLISGGTFF
v_gene: TRBV9
abundance: once
j_gene: TRBJ1-1
d_gene: -

CDR3nt: TGCGCCAGCAGCGTTTCCGGGACAGGGAATTCACCCCTCCACTTT
CDR3aa: CASSVSGTGNSPLHF
v_gene: TRBV5-1
abundance: -
j_gene: TRBJ1-6
d_gene: TRBD1

CDR3nt: TGCGCCAGCAGCCAACAGGGAGGTTACACTGAAGCTTTCTTT
CDR3aa: CASSQQGGYTEAFF
v_gene: TRBV4-1
abundance: -
j_gene: TRBJ1-1
d_gene: -

CDR3nt: TGCAGCGTGGGGGGACAGCGAGCCCCAGCGGGCTACACCTTC
CDR3aa: CSVGGQRAPAGYTF
v_gene: TRBV29-1
abundance: -
j_gene: TRBJ1-2
d_gene: TRBD1

CDR3nt: TGTGCCAGCAGCCCCTGGACAGGCTCGAATGAAAAACTGTTTTTT
CDR3aa: CASSPWTGSNEKLFF
v_gene: TRBV3-1/TRBV3-2
abundance: -
j_gene: TRBJ1-4
d_gene: TRBD1

CDR3nt: TGCGCCAGCAGTCTAAACAATGAGCAGTTCTTC
CDR3aa: CASSLNNEQFF
v_gene: TRBV4-1
abundance: -
j_gene: TRBJ2-1
d_gene: -

CDR3nt: TGTGCCAGCAGCTTAACTTCAGATACGCAGTATTTT
CDR3aa: CASSLTSDTQYF
v_gene: TRBV11-3
abundance: -
j_gene: TRBJ2-3
d_gene: -

CDR3nt: TGTGCCAGCAGCGTAGTACCAGGGTACGAGCAGTACTTC
CDR3aa: CASSVVPGYEQYF
v_gene: TRBV9
abundance: -
j_gene: TRBJ2-7
d_gene: -

CDR3nt: TGCAGCGTCCAGGGGCGGACTGAAGCTTTCTTT
CDR3aa: CSVQGRTEAFF
v_gene: TRBV29-1
abundance: -
j_gene: TRBJ1-1
d_gene: -

CDR3nt: TGTGCCAGCAGCCAAGATTGGGGCAGAGGAGGAAACACCATATATTTT
CDR3aa: CASSQDWGRGGNTIYF
v_gene: TRBV3-1/TRBV3-2
abundance: -
j_gene: TRBJ1-3
d_gene: -

CDR3nt: TGTGCCAGCAGTTCCACCTTACAGGGTCCAAGGAGCACCATATATTTT
CDR3aa: CASSSTLQGPRSTIYF
v_gene: TRBV6-5
abundance: -
j_gene: TRBJ1-3
d_gene: -